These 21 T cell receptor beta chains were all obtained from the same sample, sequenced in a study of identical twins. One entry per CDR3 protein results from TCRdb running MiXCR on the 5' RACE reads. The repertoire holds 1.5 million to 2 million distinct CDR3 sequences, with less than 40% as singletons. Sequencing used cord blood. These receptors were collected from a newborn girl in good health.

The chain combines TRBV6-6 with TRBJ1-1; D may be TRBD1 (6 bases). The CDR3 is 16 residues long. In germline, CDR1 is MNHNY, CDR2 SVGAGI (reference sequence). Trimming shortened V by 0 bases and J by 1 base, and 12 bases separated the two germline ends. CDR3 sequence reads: CASSYSNRGRNTEAFF. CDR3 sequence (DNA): TGTGCCAGCAGTTACTCGAACCGGGGGCGGAACACTGAAGCTTTCTTT.

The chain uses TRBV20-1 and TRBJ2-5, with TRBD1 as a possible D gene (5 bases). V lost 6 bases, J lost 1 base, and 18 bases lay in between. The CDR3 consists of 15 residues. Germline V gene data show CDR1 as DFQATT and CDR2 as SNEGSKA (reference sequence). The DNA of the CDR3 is TGCAGTGCCACCCCCTTAAGGGGTCTCCAAGAGACCCAGTACTTC. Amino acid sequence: CSATPLRGLQETQYF.

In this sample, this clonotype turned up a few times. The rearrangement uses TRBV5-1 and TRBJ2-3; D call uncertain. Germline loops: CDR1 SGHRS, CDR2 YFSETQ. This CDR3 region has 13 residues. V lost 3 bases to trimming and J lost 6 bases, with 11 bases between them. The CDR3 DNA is TGCGCCAGCAGCTCCCAACACAAGGATACGCAGTATTTT. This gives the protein CASSSQHKDTQYF.

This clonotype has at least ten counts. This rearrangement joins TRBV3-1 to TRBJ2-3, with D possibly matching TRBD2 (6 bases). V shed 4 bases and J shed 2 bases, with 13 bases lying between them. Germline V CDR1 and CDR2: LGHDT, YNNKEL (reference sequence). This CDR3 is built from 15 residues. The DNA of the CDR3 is TGTGCCAGCAGCCCCGCCGGGACTTACACAGATACGCAGTATTTT. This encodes CASSPAGTYTDTQYF.

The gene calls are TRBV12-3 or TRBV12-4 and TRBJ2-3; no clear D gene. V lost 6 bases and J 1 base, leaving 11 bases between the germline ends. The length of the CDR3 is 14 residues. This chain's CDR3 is CASSHRLGTDTQYF. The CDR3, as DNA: TGTGCCAGCAGCCATAGGTTAGGCACAGATACGCAGTATTTT.

The CDR3 DNA sequence: TGTGCCTGGAGTGTACGGAGGACTAGGATTTACAATGAGCAGTTCTTC. Encoded protein: CAWSVRRTRIYNEQFF. This chain connects TRBV30 to TRBJ2-1, with 7 nucleotides matching TRBD2. The CDR3 runs to 16 residues. The J segment lost 4 bases and the V segment lost 0 bases, leaving 9 bases of the junction unmatched. Germline loops: CDR1 GTSNPN, CDR2 SVGIG (reference sequence).

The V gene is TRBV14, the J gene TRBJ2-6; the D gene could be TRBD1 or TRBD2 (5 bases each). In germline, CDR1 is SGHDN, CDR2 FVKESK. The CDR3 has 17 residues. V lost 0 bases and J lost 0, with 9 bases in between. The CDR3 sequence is CASSQDWGSSGANVLTF. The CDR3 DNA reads TGTGCCAGCAGCCAAGATTGGGGGAGCTCTGGGGCCAACGTCCTGACTTTC.

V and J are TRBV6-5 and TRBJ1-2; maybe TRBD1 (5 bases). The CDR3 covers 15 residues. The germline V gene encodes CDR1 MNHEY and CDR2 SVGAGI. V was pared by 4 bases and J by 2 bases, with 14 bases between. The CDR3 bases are TGTGCCAGCAGTTGGATAGGGGCCCACAACTATGGCTACACCTTC. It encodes CASSWIGAHNYGYTF.

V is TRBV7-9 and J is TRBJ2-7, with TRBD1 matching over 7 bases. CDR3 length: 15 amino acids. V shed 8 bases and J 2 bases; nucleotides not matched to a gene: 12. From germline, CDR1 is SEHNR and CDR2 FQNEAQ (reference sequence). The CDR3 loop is CASSRHNRGPYEQYF. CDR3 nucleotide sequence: TGTGCCAGCTCTCGCCATAACAGGGGACCCTACGAGCAGTACTTC.

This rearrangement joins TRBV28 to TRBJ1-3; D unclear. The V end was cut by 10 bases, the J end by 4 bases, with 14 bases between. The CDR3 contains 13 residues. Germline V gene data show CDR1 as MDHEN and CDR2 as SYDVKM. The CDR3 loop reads CATGRGSGNTIYF. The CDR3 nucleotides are TGTGCCACCGGTCGGGGTTCCGGAAACACCATATATTTT.

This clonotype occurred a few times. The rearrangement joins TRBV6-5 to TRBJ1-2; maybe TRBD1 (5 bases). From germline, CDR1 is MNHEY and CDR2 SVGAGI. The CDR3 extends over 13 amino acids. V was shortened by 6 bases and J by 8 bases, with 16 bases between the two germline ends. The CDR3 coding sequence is TGTGCCAGCAGAAAGGCCGAATGGGGGGGCTACACCTTC. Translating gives CASRKAEWGGYTF.

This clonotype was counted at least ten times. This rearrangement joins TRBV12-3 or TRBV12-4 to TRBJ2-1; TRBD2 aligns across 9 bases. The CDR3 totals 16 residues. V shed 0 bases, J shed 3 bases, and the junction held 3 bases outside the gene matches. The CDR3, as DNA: TGTGCCAGCAGTTTAGCAGGGACTAGCTTCTACAATGAGCAGTTCTTC. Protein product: CASSLAGTSFYNEQFF.

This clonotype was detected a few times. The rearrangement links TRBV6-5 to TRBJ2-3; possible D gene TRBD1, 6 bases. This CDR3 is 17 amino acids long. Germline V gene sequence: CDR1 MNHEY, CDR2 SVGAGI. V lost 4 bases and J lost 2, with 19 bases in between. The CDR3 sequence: CASSSLPTGRHTDTQYF. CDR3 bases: TGTGCCAGCAGTTCACTCCCGACAGGAAGACACACAGATACGCAGTATTTT.

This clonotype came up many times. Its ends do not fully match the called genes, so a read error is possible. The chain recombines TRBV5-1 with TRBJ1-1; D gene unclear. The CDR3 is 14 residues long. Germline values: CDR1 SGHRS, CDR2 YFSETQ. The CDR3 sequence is CASSLASGNTEAFF. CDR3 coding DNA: TGTGCCAGCAGCTTAGCCAGCGGGAACACTGAAGCTTTCTTT.

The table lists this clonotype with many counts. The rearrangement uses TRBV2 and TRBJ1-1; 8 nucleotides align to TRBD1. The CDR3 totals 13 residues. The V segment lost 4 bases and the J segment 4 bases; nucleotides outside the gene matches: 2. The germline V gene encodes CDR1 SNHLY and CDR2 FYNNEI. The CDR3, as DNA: TGTGCCAGCAGTGCGGACAGGGCCACTGAAGCTTTCTTT. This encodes CASSADRATEAFF. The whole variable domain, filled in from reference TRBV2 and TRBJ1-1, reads EPEVTQTPSHQVTQMGQEVILRCVPISNHLYFYWYRQILGQKVEFLVSFYNNEISEKSEIFDDQFSVERPDGSNFTLKIRSTKLEDSAMYFCASSADRATEAFFGQGTRLTVV.

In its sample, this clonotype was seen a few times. CDR3: CASSVQGVGANVLTF. DNA for the CDR3: TGCGCCAGCAGCGTACAGGGGGTCGGGGCCAACGTCCTGACTTTC. V gene TRBV5-1 combines with J gene TRBJ2-6; 8 bases map to TRBD1. CDR1 is SGHRS and CDR2 is YFSETQ in the germline V gene. The CDR3 runs to 15 residues. Trimming cost V 4 bases and J 4 bases; bases outside gene matches: 4.

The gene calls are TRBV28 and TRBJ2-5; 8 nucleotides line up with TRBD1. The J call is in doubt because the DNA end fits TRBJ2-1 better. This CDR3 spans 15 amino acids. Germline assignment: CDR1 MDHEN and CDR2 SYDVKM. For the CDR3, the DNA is TGTGCCAGCAGTCGATTAGGACAGGGTAAAGAGACCCAGTTCTTC. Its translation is CASSRLGQGKETQFF.

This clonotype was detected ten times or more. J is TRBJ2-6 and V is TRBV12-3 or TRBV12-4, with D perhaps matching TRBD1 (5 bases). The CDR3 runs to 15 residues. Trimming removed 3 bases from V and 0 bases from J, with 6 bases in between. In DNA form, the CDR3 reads TGTGCCAGCAGTTTCAGGGTCTCTGGGGCCAACGTCCTGACTTTC. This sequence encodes CASSFRVSGANVLTF.

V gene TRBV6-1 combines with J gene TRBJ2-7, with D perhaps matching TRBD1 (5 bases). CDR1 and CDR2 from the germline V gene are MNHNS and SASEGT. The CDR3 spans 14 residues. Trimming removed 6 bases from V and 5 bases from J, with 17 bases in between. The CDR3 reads CASRRAGFPNEQYF. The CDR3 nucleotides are TGTGCCAGCAGACGGGCAGGGTTTCCTAACGAGCAGTACTTC.

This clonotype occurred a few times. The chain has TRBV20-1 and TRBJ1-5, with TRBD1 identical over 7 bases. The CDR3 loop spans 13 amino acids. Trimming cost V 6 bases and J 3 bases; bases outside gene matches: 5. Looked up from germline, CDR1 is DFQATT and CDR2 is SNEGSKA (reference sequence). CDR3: CSAWTGPNQPQHF. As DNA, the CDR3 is TGCAGTGCCTGGACAGGCCCCAATCAGCCCCAGCATTTT.

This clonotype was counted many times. The CDR3 spells CSVRRDSYYNEQFF. Here the CDR3 DNA reads TGCAGCGTTCGTAGGGACTCTTACTACAATGAGCAGTTCTTC. This chain connects TRBV29-1 to TRBJ2-1; D is perhaps TRBD2 (6 bases). The V end lost 5 bases, the J end lost 3 bases, and 14 bases lay between the germline ends. The CDR3 loop spans 14 amino acids. Germline assignment: CDR1 SQVTM and CDR2 ANQGSEA.